These 3 T cell receptor beta chains were all obtained from the same sample, sequenced in a study of cytomegalovirus exposure and HLA in healthy donors. The PCR had 60 Vbeta and 13 Jbeta primers. TCRdb's table, derived via immunoSEQ multiplex PCR, lists solely in-frame clones and lacks some. Of 200,000 or so clones listed, 75% to 85% are singletons. The sample taken for sequencing was PBMCs. The receptor set was obtained from a woman younger than 35 in good health and CMV-seronegative.

The V gene is TRBV7-9, the J gene TRBJ1-3; D is ambiguous. V shed 4 bases and J shed 4 bases, with 11 bases lying between them. This CDR3 has 14 amino acids. Looked up from germline, CDR1 is SEHNR and CDR2 is FQNEAQ (reference sequence). The CDR3 spells CASSWGDSGNTIYF. The CDR3 coding sequence is TGTGCCAGCAGCTGGGGAGATTCCGGAAACACCATATATTTT.

This clone has more than one count but fewer than ten. The chain uses TRBV2 and TRBJ2-5; 7 bases agree with TRBD1. The germline V gene encodes CDR1 SNHLY and CDR2 FYNNEI. This CDR3 comprises 15 residues. Losses at the gene ends were 6 bases for V and 5 bases for J; bases not matched to a gene: 12. CDR3 in amino acids: CASSPVAGGEETQYF. The CDR3 coding sequence is TGTGCCAGCAGCCCGGTCGCAGGGGGAGAGGAGACCCAGTACTTC. Based on the CDR3 plus reference TRBV2 and TRBJ2-5, the full variable domain is EPEVTQTPSHQVTQMGQEVILRCVPISNHLYFYWYRQILGQKVEFLVSFYNNEISEKSEIFDDQFSVERPDGSNFTLKIRSTKLEDSAMYFCASSPVAGGEETQYFGPGTRLLVL.

This chain joins TRBV2 and TRBJ2-5; D is perhaps TRBD1 (5 bases). Germline assignment: CDR1 SNHLY and CDR2 FYNNEI. This CDR3 is built from 13 residues. Deletions cut 5 bases from V and 4 bases from J, with 11 bases between. The CDR3 nucleotides read TGTGCCAGCAGTTCTAGGGGCCGAGAGACCCAGTACTTC. Translated, it gives CASSSRGRETQYF.